This T cell receptor beta chain was recorded in a study of metastatic and nonmetastatic thyroid tumors. Whole-study context: The study looked at repertoires side by side in blood and in tumor or nodule tissue from malignant and benign thyroid patients. Study-wide points: It was reported that TCR beta diversity was significantly higher in malignant thyroid tumors than benign nodules, in blood and tumor.

Source study methods: In papillary thyroid cancer, a distant-metastasis classifier was built using CDR3 differences across clinicopathological groups. TCRdb re-clonotyped the PCR reads via MiXCR. In this record, the V and J calls reflect TCRdb's handling and not the investigators' own analysis. In the table there are some 14,000 clones, about 28% of which are singletons. In germline, CDR1 is SGHDT, CDR2 YYEEEE. V lost 4 bases to trimming and J lost 2 bases, with 16 bases between them. CDR3 length: 15 amino acids. Patients were all untreated before their thyroid surgery. This clone has ten or more counts. Its specificity is unknown.

The chain has TRBV5-6 and TRBJ2-7; D is perhaps TRBD1 (7 bases). The TCR comes from a female donor with papillary thyroid cancer or a benign thyroid nodule (not recorded which). Some clones in this sample may be carry-over from other donors' samples. Source material: blood. CDR3 nucleotide sequence: TGTGCCAGCAGCCCCGCGGGGACAGTCACCTACGAGCAGTACTTC. It translates to CASSPAGTVTYEQYF.